These 17 T cell receptor beta chains originate from one sample sequenced in a study of blood T cell repertoires in COVID-19. TCRdb's copy holds only in-frame clones and misses some; the assay was immunoSEQ multiplex PCR. The sample comprises roughly 290,000 clones, around 87% of which are singletons, and 6.5% to 9.5% rests with the top ten. Material for sequencing was peripheral blood. The receptors stem from a woman aged 50 to 60 who had recovered from COVID-19.

V and J are TRBV10-3 and TRBJ2-7, with 7 bases matching TRBD2. CDR3 size: 11 residues. Germline V lookup: CDR1 ENHRY, CDR2 SYGVKD. Trimming removed 11 bases from V and 5 bases from J; junction bases left unmatched: 6. The CDR3 loop reads CAGGVPNEQYF. DNA for the CDR3: TGTGCCGGGGGGGTTCCTAACGAGCAGTACTTC.

V and J are TRBV3-1 (or the pseudogene TRBV3-2) and TRBJ2-7, with D possibly matching TRBD1 (6 bases). The CDR3 loop spans 14 amino acids. V lost 5 bases and J lost 2, with 13 bases in between. Germline CDR1 is LGHDT and CDR2 is YNNKEL (reference sequence). Written as DNA, the CDR3 is TGTGCCAGCAGCACCCGACAGGCGGCCTACGAGCAGTACTTC. This sequence encodes CASSTRQAAYEQYF.

The chain employs TRBV20-1 and TRBJ1-2; D is unclear. In germline, CDR1 is DFQATT, CDR2 SNEGSKA (reference sequence). V was trimmed by 3 bases and J by 0 bases, leaving 5 bases between them. The CDR3 is 12 residues long. The CDR3 protein is CSASQANYGYTF. The CDR3 DNA reads as TGCAGTGCTAGTCAGGCTAACTATGGCTACACCTTC.

The J gene is TRBJ2-5, the V gene TRBV5-4; 14 bases match TRBD2. Looked up from germline, CDR1 is SGHNT and CDR2 is YYREEE (reference sequence). This CDR3 has 18 amino acids. V shed 4 bases, J shed 4 bases, and the junction held 12 bases outside the gene matches. In DNA, the CDR3 is TGTGCCAGCAGCCACACCAAGACTAGCGGGGGGGCCCCAGAGACCCAGTACTTC. Protein: CASSHTKTSGGAPETQYF.

The chain combines TRBV14 with TRBJ2-2; 8 nucleotides match TRBD2. Trimming removed 4 bases from V and 5 bases from J; junction bases left unmatched: 6. The CDR3 is 15 amino acids. From germline, CDR1 is SGHDN and CDR2 FVKESK. The CDR3 region has the DNA TGTGCCAGCAGCCGGGGACTAGGGATGACCGGGGAGCTGTTTTTT. Its translation: CASSRGLGMTGELFF. The complete variable domain, with remaining parts taken from reference TRBV14 and TRBJ2-2, reads EAGVTQFPSHSVIEKGQTVTLRCDPISGHDNLYWYRRVMGKEIKFLLHFVKESKQDESGMPNNRFLAERTGGTYSTLKVQPAELEDSGVYFCASSRGLGMTGELFFGEGSRLTVL.

The chain joins TRBV4-3 to TRBJ1-1, with TRBD1 matching over 7 bases. CDR1 and CDR2 (germline): LGHNA, YSLEER. The CDR3 loop spans 15 amino acids. J was trimmed by 4 bases and V by 0 bases; bases with no gene match: 5. Written as DNA, the CDR3 is TGCGCCAGCAGCCAAGAACCGGGACAGCCCACTGAAGCTTTCTTT. The encoded protein is CASSQEPGQPTEAFF.

The chain joins TRBV15 to TRBJ2-1; 11 bases match TRBD2. The germline gives CDR1 LNHNV, CDR2 YYDKDF (reference sequence). This CDR3 is built from 20 residues. V lost 3 bases and J lost 0; bases outside the gene matches: 13. CDR3 amino acids: CATSRASPGTSGSSYNEQFF. CDR3 DNA: TGTGCCACCAGCAGGGCATCCCCCGGGACTAGCGGAAGCTCCTACAATGAGCAGTTCTTC. Full variable domain (outside the CDR3, taken from reference TRBV15 and TRBJ2-1): DAMVIQNPRYQVTQFGKPVTLSCSQTLNHNVMYWYQQKSSQAPKLLFHYYDKDFNNEADTPDNFQSRRPNTSFCFLDIRSPGLGDTAMYLCATSRASPGTSGSSYNEQFFGPGTRLTVL.

The chain combines TRBV28 with TRBJ2-7; tentative D call: TRBD1 (6 bases). Germline values: CDR1 MDHEN, CDR2 SYDVKM. The V end lost 3 bases, the J end lost 2 bases, and 11 bases lay between the germline ends. The CDR3 is made up of 14 amino acids. This chain's CDR3 is CASSFGGPAYEQYF. In DNA, the CDR3 is TGTGCCAGCAGTTTTGGGGGCCCCGCCTACGAGCAGTACTTC.

V usage is TRBV28 and J usage is TRBJ2-7; 10 bases map to TRBD2. CDR1 and CDR2 (germline): MDHEN, SYDVKM. V lost 3 bases to trimming and J lost 5 bases; unmatched junction nucleotides: 7. CDR3 length: 15 residues. The CDR3 here is CASSFASGSGDEQYF. The CDR3, as DNA: TGTGCCAGCAGTTTTGCTAGCGGGAGTGGAGACGAGCAGTACTTC.

The J gene is TRBJ1-1, the V gene TRBV6-6, with 7 bases matching TRBD1. After removal of 6 bases from V and 3 bases from J, the junction contained 7 bases not matched to a gene. Per the germline V gene, CDR1 is MNHNY and CDR2 is SVGAGI (reference sequence). The CDR3 sequence is 14 residues long. CDR3 DNA sequence: TGTGCCAGCAGATTGACAGGGATGTACACTGAAGCTTTCTTT. Its translation: CASRLTGMYTEAFF.

The chain uses TRBV19 and TRBJ1-2; 8 bases match TRBD1. Trimming cost V 5 bases and J 4 bases; bases outside gene matches: 6. This CDR3 region has 14 residues. CDR1 and CDR2 (germline): LNHDA, SQIVND (reference sequence). CDR3 region: CASSFPGTGYGYTF. For the CDR3, the DNA is TGTGCCAGTAGTTTCCCCGGGACAGGCTATGGCTACACCTTC.

The chain recombines TRBV7-2 with TRBJ1-1; no firm D call. Germline V gives CDR1 SGHTA, CDR2 FQGNSA. This CDR3 comprises 13 residues. Trimming pared 4 bases from V and 4 bases from J, leaving 10 bases between. The CDR3 loop is CASSWRAGTEAFF. In DNA, the CDR3 is TGTGCCAGCAGCTGGAGGGCGGGCACTGAAGCTTTCTTT.

The CDR3 DNA sequence: TGTGCCAGCAGGCCGGGACACATGGCGAGCTATGGCTACACCTTC. Residues: CASRPGHMASYGYTF. The chain links TRBV2 to TRBJ1-2; possible D gene TRBD1, 6 bases. The V end was cut by 6 bases, the J end by 4 bases, with 18 bases between. CDR1 SNHLY and CDR2 FYNNEI come from the germline V gene. This CDR3 contains 15 residues.

V and J are TRBV5-6 and TRBJ1-4, with 8 bases matching TRBD1. J gave up 8 bases and V 3 bases, and 12 bases lay outside the gene matches. The length of the CDR3 is 16 residues. In germline, CDR1 is SGHDT, CDR2 YYEEEE. CDR3 protein: CASSSQGAYPQEKLFF. The CDR3 region has the DNA TGTGCCAGCAGCTCCCAGGGGGCATACCCGCAGGAAAAACTGTTTTTT. Looking up the rest from reference TRBV5-6 and TRBJ1-4 gives the full variable domain: DAGVTQSPTHLIKTRGQQVTLRCSPKSGHDTVSWYQQALGQGPQFIFQYYEEEERQRGNFPDRFSGHQFPNYSSELNVNALLLGDSALYLCASSSQGAYPQEKLFFGSGTQLSVL.

The chain links TRBV11-3 to TRBJ2-1; 12 bases agree with TRBD1. This CDR3 spans 13 amino acids. The germline V gene has CDR1 SGHNT and CDR2 YENEEA. The V gene end was trimmed by 7 bases and the J gene end by 9 bases; junction bases not matched to a gene: 4. DNA of the CDR3: TGTGCCAGCAAGGGACAGGGGGCGGGTGAGCAGTTCTTC. Protein: CASKGQGAGEQFF.

V is TRBV30 and J is TRBJ2-7; D gene ambiguous. The V end was cut by 0 bases, the J end by 2 bases, with 2 bases between. Germline CDR1 GTSNPN, CDR2 SVGIG (reference sequence). The CDR3 contains 11 residues. CDR3 nucleotides: TGTGCCTGGAGTGTCACCTACGAGCAGTACTTC. Its translation: CAWSVTYEQYF.

The genes are TRBV6-6 and TRBJ1-4; possible D gene TRBD1, 5 bases. The CDR3 extends over 15 amino acids. Looked up from germline, CDR1 is MNHNY and CDR2 is SVGAGI (reference sequence). V lost 7 bases, J lost 8 bases, and 20 bases lay in between. Here the CDR3 DNA reads TGTGCCAGCACCGTCAGGGCTGAACCCATCGAAAAACTGTTTTTT. It specifies CASTVRAEPIEKLFF.